This T cell receptor beta chain was sequenced during a study of CD8+CD57+ T cells in acquired aplastic anemia. Study in general: Sorted CD4+ and CD8+ cells yielded about 3.1 ug of DNA on average. Read counts for CD4+ cells (from healthy donors) averaged around 10 million. The study's findings and limits: Common to patients and controls were about 31 CD8+ CDR3 sequences. Significant differences in CD8+ Simpson's diversity were not observed between patients and controls.

This CDR3 region has 15 residues. The germline gives CDR1 SEHNR, CDR2 FQNEAQ (reference sequence). V dropped 5 bases and J dropped 17 bases, with 27 bases sitting between them. CDR3 and TCR beta VDJ profiling relied on a genomic DNA template. Each CDR3 protein gets one entry after TCRdb re-called the reads with MiXCR. The data contain hundreds of thousands of distinct CDR3 sequences, just under 70% of them singletons. To note about this clonotype: Its specificity is not known.

The chain carries TRBV7-9 and TRBJ2-2; D may be TRBD1 (5 bases). The sequenced material came from sorted CD4+, CD8+, or CD8+CD57+ T cells (not recorded which) from PBMCs. The origin of this receptor is a human donor in good health, serving as a control. Written as DNA, the CDR3 is TGTGCCAGCAGCCGACAGTGTAGTATCACCCTGTTGCTTTTTTTT. Amino acids: CASSRQCSITLLLFF.